These T cell receptor beta chains were read from a single sample in a study of T cells in localized non-small cell lung cancer. Data came from immunoSEQ multiplex PCR; TCRdb stores just in-frame clones and leaves some out. The sample contains about 19,000 clones, under 95% of which appear only once. This specimen consisted of peripheral blood, obtained before any cancer treatment. The receptors here all came from a male donor aged 60 or over with stage I squamous cell lung carcinoma. The CDR3 runs from the conserved cysteine through the conserved F or W. Fields, in order: J gene, V gene, D gene, clone size, CDR3 protein, CDR3 DNA. A D gene is named only where the DNA matches it firmly. Clone size is not always given. Where it is, it says once, few, many or a class for expanded clones.

TRBJ2-5	TRBV2	.	.	CASSFQEETQYF	TGTGCCAGCAGCTTTCAGGAAGAGACCCAGTACTTC
TRBJ2-7	TRBV7-2	TRBD2	.	CASTPTVTSSISYEQYF	TGTGCCAGCACCCCTACGGTGACTAGCTCTATTTCCTACGAGCAGTACTTC
TRBJ1-5	TRBV5-8	.	few	CASSPDSSNQPQHF	TGTGCCAGCAGCCCAGACAGCTCGAATCAGCCCCAGCATTTT
TRBJ2-7	TRBV10-3	TRBD2	.	CAIRLTSGNYEQYF	TGTGCCATCAGGCTCACTAGCGGGAACTACGAGCAGTACTTC
TRBJ1-1	TRBV5-1	.	.	CASSTGTPNTEAFF	TGCGCCAGCAGCACAGGGACACCGAACACTGAAGCTTTCTTT
TRBJ1-5	TRBV19	.	.	CASSIGDGGLGNQPQHF	TGTGCCAGTAGTATAGGGGACGGGGGGCTGGGCAATCAGCCCCAGCATTTT
TRBJ1-2	TRBV19	TRBD1	.	CASSLQGQGGYGYTF	TGTGCCAGTAGTTTACAGGGACAGGGGGGCTATGGCTACACCTTC
TRBJ2-1	TRBV19	TRBD1	.	CASSGTGAVEEQFF	TGTGCCAGTAGCGGGACAGGGGCGGTTGAGGAGCAGTTCTTC
TRBJ2-2	TRBV7-6	TRBD1	.	CASSPQGANTGELFF	TGTGCCAGCAGCCCCCAGGGGGCGAACACCGGGGAGCTGTTTTTT
TRBJ2-3	TRBV28	TRBD2	.	CASTLSGISTDTQYF	TGTGCCAGCACCCTTAGCGGGATTAGCACAGATACGCAGTATTTT
TRBJ2-1	TRBV6-1	.	.	CASSGGIGGFYNEQFF	TGTGCCAGCAGTGGGGGCATCGGGGGTTTTTACAATGAGCAGTTCTTC
TRBJ2-1	TRBV5-1	TRBD2	once	CASSLAGTRGYNEQFF	TGCGCCAGCAGCTTAGCCGGGACTAGGGGCTACAATGAGCAGTTCTTC
TRBJ2-7	TRBV19	.	.	CASINPRTGNYEQYF	TGTGCCAGTATTAACCCCCGGACGGGCAACTACGAGCAGTACTTC
TRBJ1-1	TRBV6-5	.	once	CASSYSLQGNTEAFF	TGTGCCAGCAGTTACTCGCTACAGGGCAACACTGAAGCTTTCTTT
TRBJ1-4	TRBV11-3	.	.	CASSLDPAGKLFF	TGTGCCAGCAGCTTAGACCCTGCTGGAAAACTGTTTTTT
TRBJ2-1	TRBV6-6	TRBD2	.	CASSSVAGAVEQFF	TGTGCCAGCAGTTCTGTAGCGGGAGCGGTTGAGCAGTTCTTC
TRBJ1-1	TRBV7-9	.	.	CASSRDTINTEAFF	TGTGCCAGCAGCCGGGACACGATAAACACTGAAGCTTTCTTT
TRBJ2-3	TRBV30	.	.	CAWRGSTDTQYF	TGTGCCTGGAGGGGTAGCACAGATACGCAGTATTTT
TRBJ2-3	TRBV5-4	.	.	CASSLGQGGDTQYF	TGTGCCAGCAGCTTGGGGCAGGGTGGAGATACGCAGTATTTT
TRBJ1-2	TRBV7-2	.	.	CASSPPSRPFYGYTF	TGTGCCAGCAGCCCCCCGAGCAGGCCCTTCTATGGCTACACCTTC
TRBJ2-1	TRBV28	.	.	CASRARDLIYNEQFF	TGTGCCAGCAGGGCTCGGGACCTGATATACAATGAGCAGTTCTTC
TRBJ1-2	TRBV25-1	TRBD1	.	CASSPGQGAGIIYGYTF	TGTGCCAGCAGTCCGGGACAGGGGGCCGGAATAATATATGGCTACACCTTC
TRBJ1-3	TRBV7-2	.	.	CASSLGDISGNTIYF	TGTGCCAGCAGCTTAGGGGACATCTCTGGAAACACCATATATTTT
TRBJ2-5	TRBV9	TRBD2	.	CASSDRLAGGQETQYF	TGTGCCAGCAGCGATAGACTAGCGGGAGGTCAAGAGACCCAGTACTTC
TRBJ2-3	TRBV18	.	.	CASSPERGGADTQYF	TGTGCCAGCTCACCAGAAAGGGGGGGCGCAGATACGCAGTATTTT
TRBJ2-4	TRBV5-8	.	.	CASSFQLAENIQYF	TGTGCCAGCAGCTTTCAGTTGGCGGAAAACATTCAGTACTTC
TRBJ2-1	TRBV4-3	.	.	CASSQVGQAYNEQFF	TGCGCCAGCAGCCAAGTGGGCCAGGCCTACAATGAGCAGTTCTTC
TRBJ2-2	TRBV5-1	TRBD2	.	CASSLEAGGTGELFF	TGCGCCAGCAGCTTGGAAGCGGGAGGAACCGGGGAGCTGTTTTTT
TRBJ2-3	TRBV19	TRBD2	.	CASSKREGPDTQYF	TGTGCCAGTAGCAAGCGGGAGGGTCCGGATACGCAGTATTTT